The 17 T cell receptor beta chains below were found in one sample sequenced in a study of blood T cell repertoires in COVID-19. The protocol was immunoSEQ multiplex PCR, while the TCRdb copy is restricted to in-frame clones and leaves out a portion. In the table there are some 210,000 clones, approximately 84% of which are singletons. The sample was peripheral blood. These receptors came from a woman between 50 and 59 years old with active or convalescent COVID-19.

DNA for the CDR3: TGTGCCAGCAGCTTAAGCCCTAGCTCCTACAATGAGCAGTTCTTC. Protein product: CASSLSPSSYNEQFF. The genes are TRBV28 and TRBJ2-1; D remains ambiguous. The CDR3 has 15 residues. From germline, CDR1 is MDHEN and CDR2 SYDVKM. Trimming stripped 6 bases from V and 0 bases from J, with 12 bases between.

The genes are TRBV7-3 and TRBJ2-3; 7 positions match TRBD2. CDR1 and CDR2 from the germline V gene are SGHTA and FQGTGA. The CDR3 length is 13 residues. The ends lost 11 bases at V and 8 bases at J; junction bases unmatched: 13. The CDR3 is CAGVGREPFTQYF. In DNA form, the CDR3 reads TGTGCCGGTGTGGGGCGGGAGCCCTTTACGCAGTATTTT.

The V and J genes are TRBV5-5 and TRBJ2-1; 8 positions match TRBD2. The length of the CDR3 is 17 residues. Unmatched junction bases numbered 12, after V lost 0 bases and J lost 7 bases. Germline V gives CDR1 SGHKS, CDR2 YYEKEE (reference sequence). The CDR3 nucleotides read TGTGCCAGCAGCTTGGTTGCTAGCGGGCTTTCAGCTAATGAGCAGTTCTTC. Amino acid sequence: CASSLVASGLSANEQFF.

The gene calls are TRBV5-1 and TRBJ2-5; perhaps TRBD2 as D (5 bases). Germline CDR1 SGHRS, CDR2 YFSETQ. The V end was cut by 4 bases, the J end by 2 bases, with 12 bases between. The CDR3 spans 14 residues. CDR3 nucleotides: TGCGCCAGCAGCAGGAGTACGGGGCAAGAGACCCAGTACTTC. It specifies CASSRSTGQETQYF.

The chain uses TRBV10-3 and TRBJ1-1; possibly TRBD1 for D (6 bases). The length of the CDR3 is 14 residues. V was clipped by 7 bases and J by 2 bases, with 14 bases between them. Germline CDR1 is ENHRY and CDR2 is SYGVKD. CDR3 amino acids: CAITRTELNTEAFF. The CDR3, as DNA: TGTGCCATCACCAGGACAGAGCTAAACACTGAAGCTTTCTTT.

The chain combines TRBV28 with TRBJ1-2; 9 bases match TRBD1. In germline, CDR1 is MDHEN, CDR2 SYDVKM. After removal of 7 bases from V and 6 bases from J, the junction contained 9 bases not matched to a gene. CDR3 length: 14 residues. The CDR3 DNA reads as TGTGCCAGCACCATCACGGGACAGGGAAATGGCTACACCTTC. Protein sequence: CASTITGQGNGYTF.

This sequence joins TRBV28 and TRBJ2-5; weak D call: TRBD2 (6 bases). CDR1 and CDR2 from the germline V gene are MDHEN and SYDVKM. The CDR3 is 14 amino acids. The germline V and J ends were trimmed by 6 bases and 1 base, with 12 bases remaining between them. Here the CDR3 DNA reads TGTGCCAGCAGCCGTTATAGCGGCCAAGAGACCCAGTACTTC. It is translated as CASSRYSGQETQYF.

The chain combines TRBV3-1 (or the pseudogene TRBV3-2) with TRBJ1-1; D possibly corresponds to TRBD1 (6 bases). The CDR3 totals 12 residues. Germline-derived CDR1 and CDR2 are LGHDT and YNNKEL (reference sequence). V was pared by 1 base and J by 11 bases, with 11 bases between. CDR3: CASSQVTGSAFF. CDR3 sequence (DNA): TGTGCCAGCAGCCAAGTTACAGGGTCCGCTTTCTTT.

This clone was detected a few times. The chain employs TRBV5-1 and TRBJ2-2; D is possibly TRBD1 (5 bases). The CDR3 extends over 15 amino acids. Germline values: CDR1 SGHRS, CDR2 YFSETQ. Trimming removed 0 bases at V and 0 bases at J, with 6 bases between. In DNA, the CDR3 is TGCGCCAGCAGCTTGGGGGGCGCGAACACCGGGGAGCTGTTTTTT. It is translated as CASSLGGANTGELFF. Using reference TRBV5-1 and TRBJ2-2 for the parts outside the CDR3, the full variable domain is KAGVTQTPRYLIKTRGQQVTLSCSPISGHRSVSWYQQTPGQGLQFLFEYFSETQRNKGNFPGRFSGRQFSNSRSEMNVSTLELGDSALYLCASSLGGANTGELFFGEGSRLTVL.

The genes are TRBV6-5 and TRBJ2-3; 8 bases fit TRBD2. Germline loops: CDR1 MNHEY, CDR2 SVGAGI. This CDR3 spans 15 amino acids. Trimming at V came to 8 bases and at J to 5 bases, leaving 12 bases not matched to a gene. CDR3 nucleotide sequence: TGTGCCAGCGGCGGAGCGGGGGCCTTGGAAGATACGCAGTATTTT. Translating gives CASGGAGALEDTQYF.

CDR3 protein: CAISEDGRAQPQHF. DNA for the CDR3: TGTGCCATCAGTGAGGATGGCAGGGCTCAGCCCCAGCATTTT. The chain recombines TRBV10-3 with TRBJ1-5, with D possibly being TRBD1 (5 bases). Per the germline V gene, CDR1 is ENHRY and CDR2 is SYGVKD. The CDR3 covers 14 residues. V dropped 2 bases and J dropped 6 bases, with 11 bases sitting between them.

The chain employs TRBV2 and TRBJ1-1; D is ambiguous. Germline CDR1 reads SNHLY; CDR2 reads FYNNEI. Trimming left V 1 base short and J 3 bases short, with 6 bases between. This CDR3 has 13 residues. The CDR3 protein is CASSEDSYTEAFF. DNA for the CDR3: TGTGCCAGCAGTGAAGACTCCTACACTGAAGCTTTCTTT.

The chain links TRBV24-1 to TRBJ1-1; 10 bases align to TRBD1. The germline gives CDR1 KGHDR, CDR2 SFDVKD. V lost 9 bases, J lost 0 bases, and 15 bases stayed unmatched. The CDR3 totals 18 residues. The CDR3 region has the DNA TGTGCCACCGGGCATCCGGGACAGGGGCCTAGCATGAACACTGAAGCTTTCTTT. Translation gives CATGHPGQGPSMNTEAFF.

This clone was seen only a few times. The rearrangement joins TRBV10-1 to TRBJ2-1; TRBD2 aligns across 14 bases. V trimming: 5 bases; J trimming: 7 bases; junction bases outside the gene matches: 4. From germline, CDR1 is WNHNN and CDR2 SYGVQD (reference sequence). The CDR3 is 15 residues long. The CDR3 spells CASSLTSGGGNEQFF. The DNA of the CDR3 is TGCGCCAGCAGTTTGACTAGCGGGGGGGGGAATGAGCAGTTCTTC.

This clone was recorded once. The chain employs TRBV4-2 and TRBJ1-6, with 7 bases that match TRBD1. CDR1 is LGHNA, CDR2 YNFKEQ, per germline. V shed 1 base, J shed 6 bases, and the junction held 3 bases outside the gene matches. This CDR3 has 15 residues. The CDR3 coding sequence is TGTGCCAGCAGCCAAGCCCGGGACAGTAATTCACCCCTCCACTTT. Translating gives CASSQARDSNSPLHF.

J is TRBJ2-2 and V is TRBV9; 8 bases map to TRBD2. V trimming: 0 bases; J trimming: 8 bases; junction bases outside the gene matches: 9. CDR1 SGDLS and CDR2 YYNGEE come from the germline V gene. The CDR3 is 16 residues long. The CDR3 nucleotides are TGTGCCAGCAGCGTAGAAAGCGGGGGCTCCCGTGGGGAGCTGTTTTTT. This encodes CASSVESGGSRGELFF.

The chain is built from TRBV10-3 and TRBJ2-7; 7 bases map to TRBD2. Germline CDR1 ENHRY, CDR2 SYGVKD. The CDR3 sequence is 13 residues long. V was clipped by 2 bases and J by 6 bases; unmatched bases: 4. The DNA for the CDR3 is TGTGCCATCAGTGAGACCCGGACTAGCGAGCAGTACTTC. Its protein product is CAISETRTSEQYF.